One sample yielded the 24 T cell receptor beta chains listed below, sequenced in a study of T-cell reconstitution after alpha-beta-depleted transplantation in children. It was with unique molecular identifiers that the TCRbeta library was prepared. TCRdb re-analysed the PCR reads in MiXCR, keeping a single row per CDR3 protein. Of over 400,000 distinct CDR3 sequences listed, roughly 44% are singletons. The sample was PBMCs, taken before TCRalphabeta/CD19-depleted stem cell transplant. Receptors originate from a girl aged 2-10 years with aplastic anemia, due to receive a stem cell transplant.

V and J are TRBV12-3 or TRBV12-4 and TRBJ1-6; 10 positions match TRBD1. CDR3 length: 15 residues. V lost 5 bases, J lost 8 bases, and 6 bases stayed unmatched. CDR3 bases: TGTGCCAGCAGTCCCACCGGGACAGGGGATTCACCCCTCCACTTT. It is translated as CASSPTGTGDSPLHF.

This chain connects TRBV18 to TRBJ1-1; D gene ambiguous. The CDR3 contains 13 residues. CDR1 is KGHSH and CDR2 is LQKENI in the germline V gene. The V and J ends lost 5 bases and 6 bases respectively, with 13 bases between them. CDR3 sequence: CASSASFLAEAFF. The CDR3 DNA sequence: TGTGCCAGCTCAGCTTCATTCTTGGCTGAAGCTTTCTTT.

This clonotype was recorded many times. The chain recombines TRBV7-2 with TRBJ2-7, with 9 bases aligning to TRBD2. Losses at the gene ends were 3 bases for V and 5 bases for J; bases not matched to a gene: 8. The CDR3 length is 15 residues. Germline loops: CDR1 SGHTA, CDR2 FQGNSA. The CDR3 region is CASSFGLATPHEQYF. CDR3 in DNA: TGTGCCAGCAGCTTCGGACTAGCGACTCCACACGAGCAGTACTTC.

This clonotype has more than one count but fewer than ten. CDR3 loop: CASSVTLAGGPRFF. The CDR3 coding sequence is TGTGCCAGCAGCGTAACGCTAGCGGGAGGGCCAAGGTTCTTC. The rearrangement links TRBV9 to TRBJ2-1, with 12 positions matching TRBD2. CDR1 is SGDLS and CDR2 is YYNGEE in the germline V gene. The CDR3 has 14 amino acids. J was trimmed by 15 bases and V by 1 base; bases with no gene match: 8.

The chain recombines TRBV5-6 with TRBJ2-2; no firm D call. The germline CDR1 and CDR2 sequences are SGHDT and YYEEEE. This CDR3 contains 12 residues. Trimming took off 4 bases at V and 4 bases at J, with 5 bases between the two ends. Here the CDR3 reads CASSPITGELFF. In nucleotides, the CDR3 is TGTGCCAGCAGCCCTATCACCGGGGAGCTGTTTTTT.

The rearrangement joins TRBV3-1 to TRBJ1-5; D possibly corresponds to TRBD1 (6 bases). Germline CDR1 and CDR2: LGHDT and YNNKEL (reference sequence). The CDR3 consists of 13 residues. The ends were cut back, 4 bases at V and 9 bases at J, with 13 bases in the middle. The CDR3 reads CASSRGGVTPQHF. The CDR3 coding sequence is TGTGCCAGCAGCCGCGGGGGCGTTACGCCCCAGCATTTT.

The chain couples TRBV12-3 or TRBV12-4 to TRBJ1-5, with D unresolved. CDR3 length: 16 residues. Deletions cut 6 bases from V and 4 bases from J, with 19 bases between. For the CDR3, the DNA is TGTGCCAGCAGCCCCAGAGGTAGTTTGGGTAATCAGCCCCAGCATTTT. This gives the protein CASSPRGSLGNQPQHF.

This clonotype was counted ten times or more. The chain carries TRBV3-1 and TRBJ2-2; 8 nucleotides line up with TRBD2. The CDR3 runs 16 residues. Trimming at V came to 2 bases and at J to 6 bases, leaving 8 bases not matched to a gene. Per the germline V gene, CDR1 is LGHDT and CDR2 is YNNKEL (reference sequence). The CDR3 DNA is TGTGCCAGCAGCCAAACAGCGGGAGTCGTTCCCGGGGAGCTGTTTTTT. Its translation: CASSQTAGVVPGELFF.

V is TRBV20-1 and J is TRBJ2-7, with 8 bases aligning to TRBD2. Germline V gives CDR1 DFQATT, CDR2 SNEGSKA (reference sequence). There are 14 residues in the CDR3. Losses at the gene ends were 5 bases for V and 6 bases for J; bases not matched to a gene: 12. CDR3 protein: CSAGLKAGVPEQYF. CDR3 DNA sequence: TGCAGTGCTGGTCTAAAAGCGGGAGTCCCCGAGCAGTACTTC.

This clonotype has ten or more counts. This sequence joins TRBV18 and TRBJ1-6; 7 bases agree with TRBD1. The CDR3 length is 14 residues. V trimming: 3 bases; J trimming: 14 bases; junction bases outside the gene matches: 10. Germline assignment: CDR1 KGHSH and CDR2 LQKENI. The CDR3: CASSPPGQASSLHF. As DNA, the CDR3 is TGTGCCAGCTCACCTCCTGGACAGGCCTCATCCCTCCACTTT. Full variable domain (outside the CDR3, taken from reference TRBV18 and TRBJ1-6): NAGVMQNPRHLVRRRGQEARLRCSPMKGHSHVYWYRQLPEEGLKFMVYLQKENIIDESGMPKERFSAEFPKEGPSILRIQQVVRGDSAAYFCASSPPGQASSLHFGNGTRLTVT.

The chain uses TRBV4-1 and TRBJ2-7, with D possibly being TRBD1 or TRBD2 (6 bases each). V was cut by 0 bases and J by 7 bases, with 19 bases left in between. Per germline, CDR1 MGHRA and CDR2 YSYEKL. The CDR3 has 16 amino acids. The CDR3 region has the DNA TGCGCCAGCAGCCAAGAGACAGGCTTTACAGGAGGGGAGCAGTACTTC. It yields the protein CASSQETGFTGGEQYF.

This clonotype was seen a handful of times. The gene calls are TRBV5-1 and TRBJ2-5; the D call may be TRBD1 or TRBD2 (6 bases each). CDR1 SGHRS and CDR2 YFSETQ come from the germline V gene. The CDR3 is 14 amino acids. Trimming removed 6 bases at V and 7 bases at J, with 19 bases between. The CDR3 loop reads CASMIGGLSGTQYF. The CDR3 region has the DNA TGCGCCAGCATGATTGGGGGGCTTTCGGGGACCCAGTACTTC.

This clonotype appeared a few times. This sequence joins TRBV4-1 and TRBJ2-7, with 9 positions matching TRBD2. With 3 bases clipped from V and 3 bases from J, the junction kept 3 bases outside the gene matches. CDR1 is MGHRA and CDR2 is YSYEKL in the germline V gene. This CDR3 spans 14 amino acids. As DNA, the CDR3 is TGCGCCAGCAGCCAGCAAGCGGGAGGCTACGAGCAGTACTTC. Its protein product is CASSQQAGGYEQYF.

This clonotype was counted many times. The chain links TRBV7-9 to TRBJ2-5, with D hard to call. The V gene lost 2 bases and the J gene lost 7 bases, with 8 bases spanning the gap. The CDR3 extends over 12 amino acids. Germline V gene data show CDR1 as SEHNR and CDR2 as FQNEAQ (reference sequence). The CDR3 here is CASSLPSGTQYF. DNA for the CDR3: TGTGCCAGCAGCTTACCTTCGGGGACCCAGTACTTC.

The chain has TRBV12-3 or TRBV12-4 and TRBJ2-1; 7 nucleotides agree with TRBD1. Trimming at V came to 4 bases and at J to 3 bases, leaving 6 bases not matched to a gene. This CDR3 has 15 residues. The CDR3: CASSSRDSLYNEQFF. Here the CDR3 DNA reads TGTGCCAGCAGTTCCCGGGACAGCCTCTACAATGAGCAGTTCTTC.

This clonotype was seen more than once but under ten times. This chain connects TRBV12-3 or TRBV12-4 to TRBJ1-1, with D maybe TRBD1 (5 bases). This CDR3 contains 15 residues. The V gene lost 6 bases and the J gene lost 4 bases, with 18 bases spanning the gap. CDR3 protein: CASSRLRGVGTEAFF. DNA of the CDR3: TGTGCCAGCAGCCGTCTGAGGGGCGTTGGCACTGAAGCTTTCTTT.

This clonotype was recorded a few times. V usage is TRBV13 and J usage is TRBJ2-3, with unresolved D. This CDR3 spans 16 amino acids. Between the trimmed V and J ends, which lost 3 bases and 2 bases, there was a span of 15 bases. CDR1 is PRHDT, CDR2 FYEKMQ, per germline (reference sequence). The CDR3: CASSFVGQYHTDTQYF. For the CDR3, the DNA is TGTGCCAGCAGCTTCGTAGGCCAGTACCACACAGATACGCAGTATTTT. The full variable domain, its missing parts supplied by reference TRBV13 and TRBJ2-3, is AAGVIQSPRHLIKEKRETATLKCYPIPRHDTVYWYQQGPGQDPQFLISFYEKMQSDKGSIPDRFSAQQFSDYHSELNMSSLELGDSALYFCASSFVGQYHTDTQYFGPGTRLTVL.

The CDR3 spells CSGDKADEQFF. CDR3 DNA: TGCAGTGGAGATAAGGCCGATGAGCAGTTCTTC. The rearrangement uses TRBV20-1 and TRBJ2-1; unclear D gene. The length of the CDR3 is 11 residues. V lost 7 bases and J 8 bases, leaving 12 bases between the germline ends. The germline CDR1 and CDR2 sequences are DFQATT and SNEGSKA (reference sequence).

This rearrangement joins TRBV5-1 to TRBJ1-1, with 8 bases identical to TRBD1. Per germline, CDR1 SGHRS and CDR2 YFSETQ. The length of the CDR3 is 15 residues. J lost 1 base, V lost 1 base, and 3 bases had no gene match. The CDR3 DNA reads TGCGCCAGCAGCTTGCAGGGGGCGACGAACACTGAAGCTTTCTTT. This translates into CASSLQGATNTEAFF.

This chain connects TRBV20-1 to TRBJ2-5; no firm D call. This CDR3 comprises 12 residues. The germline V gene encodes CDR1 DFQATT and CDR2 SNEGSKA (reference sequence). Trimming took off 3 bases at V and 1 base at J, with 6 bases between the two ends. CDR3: CSASGLQETQYF. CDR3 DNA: TGCAGTGCTAGTGGCCTCCAAGAGACCCAGTACTTC.

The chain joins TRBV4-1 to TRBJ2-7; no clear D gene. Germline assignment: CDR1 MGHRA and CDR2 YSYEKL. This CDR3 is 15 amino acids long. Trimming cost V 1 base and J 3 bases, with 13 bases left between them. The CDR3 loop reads CASSQVSSPGYEQYF. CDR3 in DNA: TGCGCCAGCAGCCAAGTGTCCTCGCCGGGCTACGAGCAGTACTTC.

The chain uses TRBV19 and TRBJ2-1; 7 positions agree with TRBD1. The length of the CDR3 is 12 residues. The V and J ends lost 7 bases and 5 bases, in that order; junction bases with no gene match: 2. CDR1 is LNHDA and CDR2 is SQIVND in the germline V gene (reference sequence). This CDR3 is CASTQGHNEQFF. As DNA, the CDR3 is TGTGCCAGTACACAGGGGCACAATGAGCAGTTCTTC.

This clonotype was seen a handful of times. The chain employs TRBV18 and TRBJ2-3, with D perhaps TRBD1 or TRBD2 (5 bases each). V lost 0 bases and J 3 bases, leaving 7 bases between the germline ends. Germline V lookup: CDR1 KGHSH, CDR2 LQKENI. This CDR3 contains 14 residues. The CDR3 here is CASSPPGGTDTQYF. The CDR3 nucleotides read TGTGCCAGCTCACCACCTGGGGGAACAGATACGCAGTATTTT.

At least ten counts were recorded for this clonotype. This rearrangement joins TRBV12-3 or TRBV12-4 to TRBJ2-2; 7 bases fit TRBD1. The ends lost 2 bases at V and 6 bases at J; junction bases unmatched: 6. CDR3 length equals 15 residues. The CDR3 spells CASSLRGQRPGELFF. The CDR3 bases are TGTGCCAGCAGTTTAAGGGGACAGCGGCCCGGGGAGCTGTTTTTT.